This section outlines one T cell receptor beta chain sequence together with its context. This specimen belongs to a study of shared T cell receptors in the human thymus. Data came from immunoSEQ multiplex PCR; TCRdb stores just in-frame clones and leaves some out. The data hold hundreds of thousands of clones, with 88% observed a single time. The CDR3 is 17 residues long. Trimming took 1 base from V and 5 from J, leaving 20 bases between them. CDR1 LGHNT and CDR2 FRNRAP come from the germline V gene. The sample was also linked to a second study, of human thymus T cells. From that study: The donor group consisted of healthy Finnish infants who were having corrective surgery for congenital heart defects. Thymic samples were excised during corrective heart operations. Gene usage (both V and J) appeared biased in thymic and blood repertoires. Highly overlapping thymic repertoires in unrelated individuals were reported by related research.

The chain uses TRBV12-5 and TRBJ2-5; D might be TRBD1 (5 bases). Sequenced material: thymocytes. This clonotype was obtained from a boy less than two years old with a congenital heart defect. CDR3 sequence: CASGLATKGKVWETQYF. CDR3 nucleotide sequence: TGTGCTAGTGGTTTGGCGACCAAGGGGAAGGTCTGGGAGACCCAGTACTTC.